This is a list of T cell receptor beta chains from one sample in a study of blood T cell repertoires in COVID-19. Assay: immunoSEQ multiplex PCR; the TCRdb copy retains only in-frame clones and omits some. The repertoire holds more than 200,000 clones, with 70% to 90% as singletons. Sequencing input: peripheral blood. Receptors were obtained from a man aged 35-49 years with acute or convalescent COVID-19. The CDR3 runs from the conserved cysteine through the conserved F or W. The D gene is left open where the match is weak. Clone size is given for some rows only: seen once, a few or many times, or a class if the clone is expanded.

clone_size	d_call	v_call	j_call	cdr3_nt	cdr3_aa
-	TRBD1	TRBV18	TRBJ2-1	TGTGCCAGCTCACAAGGACAGGACCTGGGGGTCAATGAGCAGTTCTTC	CASSQGQDLGVNEQFF
-	TRBD2	TRBV4-1	TRBJ2-1	TGCGCCAGCAGCCAAGATTGGACGGGAGGGCCTGAAATCAATGAGCAGTTCTTC	CASSQDWTGGPEINEQFF
-	-	TRBV7-2	TRBJ1-6	TGTGCCAGCAGCTTAGCGCAGTCCCCCCTGGATTCACCCCTCCACTTT	CASSLAQSPLDSPLHF
-	TRBD1	TRBV29-1	TRBJ1-2	TGCAGCGTTGATCCCACGACAGGGGGCGTCTATGGCTACACCTTC	CSVDPTTGGVYGYTF
-	TRBD2	TRBV4-1	TRBJ2-7	TGCGCCAGCAGCTCACCCCGGACTAGCGGGGTCATGTTCTTC	CASSSPRTSGVMFF
-	-	TRBV11-2	TRBJ1-5	TGTGCCAGCAGCGCAGGGAACAATCAGCCCCAGCATTTT	CASSAGNNQPQHF
-	TRBD1	TRBV7-2	TRBJ2-7	TGTGCCAGCAGCTTAGCTCGACAGGGCTACGAGCAGTACTTC	CASSLARQGYEQYF
few	-	TRBV5-1	TRBJ2-7	TGCGCCAGCCGGGACACACTAGAGGGCTACGAGCAGTACTTC	CASRDTLEGYEQYF
-	TRBD2	TRBV9	TRBJ2-1	TGTGCCAGCAGCGTACGGGCTAGCGGGGGTTACAATGAGCAGTTCTTC	CASSVRASGGYNEQFF
-	TRBD1	TRBV10-3	TRBJ2-7	TGTGCCATCAGCTCTGCGACAGGGAGAGGCTACGAGCAGTACTTC	CAISSATGRGYEQYF
once	-	TRBV29-1	TRBJ2-2	TGCAGCGTTATGGCTCCCCAGAACACCGGGGAGCTGTTTTTT	CSVMAPQNTGELFF
-	TRBD1	TRBV7-2	TRBJ1-5	TGTGCCAGCAGCTTAGATCGGACAGGGGGCGATCAGCCCCAGCATTTT	CASSLDRTGGDQPQHF
once	-	TRBV5-1	TRBJ2-1	TGCGCCAGCAGCTTGGGGCAGGGGAATGAGCAGTTCTTC	CASSLGQGNEQFF
-	-	TRBV5-4	TRBJ2-1	TGTGCCAGCAGCTCAAAAGGCCCCGATCCAGGCAGTGAGCAGTTCTTC	CASSSKGPDPGSEQFF
few	TRBD1	TRBV5-1	TRBJ1-6	TGCGCCAGCAGCTTCGGACAGGGAATTCGTAATTCACCCCTCCACTTT	CASSFGQGIRNSPLHF
-	TRBD2	TRBV7-3	TRBJ2-1	TGTGCCAGCAGCTTAAATCGAGCGGGAAACAATGAGCAGTTCTTC	CASSLNRAGNNEQFF
-	TRBD1	TRBV29-1	TRBJ2-7	TGCAGCGTTGAAGATCAGGGGGTAGTCCCCTACGAGCAGTACTTC	CSVEDQGVVPYEQYF
-	TRBD1	TRBV25-1	TRBJ2-5	TGTGCCAGCAGCTCGCGGGACAGGTACCAAGAGACCCAGTACTTC	CASSSRDRYQETQYF
-	-	TRBV19	TRBJ2-3	TGTGCCAGTAGTATCGGCAGACTTCGCACAGATACGCAGTATTTT	CASSIGRLRTDTQYF
-	-	TRBV19	TRBJ2-3	TGTGCCAGTAGTAGCCCGGGGAGGATAGATACGCAGTATTTT	CASSSPGRIDTQYF
-	TRBD1	TRBV5-1	TRBJ2-5	TGCGCCAGCAGCGTGTTCCGACAGGGCCGGGAAGAGACCCAGTACTTC	CASSVFRQGREETQYF
few	-	TRBV2	TRBJ2-5	TGTGCCAGGGAGGGGCGGGTACAAGAGACCCAGTACTTC	CAREGRVQETQYF
-	-	TRBV7-9	TRBJ1-1	TGTGCCAGCAGCCTCGGTGCGAACACTGAAGCTTTCTTT	CASSLGANTEAFF
-	TRBD2	TRBV6-2/TRBV6-3	TRBJ2-1	TGTGCCAGCAGTTACTCGAAAGGCGGGGGAAACTACAATGAGCAGTTCTTC	CASSYSKGGGNYNEQFF
-	TRBD2	TRBV7-2	TRBJ2-7	TGTGCCAGCAGCTTGAGGGGACTAGCGGGAGATGGCGAGCAGTACTTC	CASSLRGLAGDGEQYF
-	TRBD1	TRBV24-1	TRBJ1-2	TGTGCCACCAGTGACTTCCACGGACAGGGCCGTAACTATGGCTACACCTTC	CATSDFHGQGRNYGYTF
-	-	TRBV19	TRBJ1-1	TGTGCCAGTAGTATACGGGATCCCCAATGGTCCCCGAATGCTGAAGCTTTCTTT	CASSIRDPQWSPNAEAFF
-	-	TRBV30	TRBJ1-4	TGTGCCTGCCCCGCAGGTCAGTCAGAAAAACTGTTTTTT	CACPAGQSEKLFF
-	-	TRBV10-3	TRBJ2-7	TGTGCCATCACGCCCTCGGGGGTGACTAGACCCCAGCCAGGGGAGCAGTACTTC	CAITPSGVTRPQPGEQYF
few	TRBD1	TRBV5-1	TRBJ1-4	TGCGCCAGCAGCTCCGGGACAGGACGCCCCGTTTGGGAAAAACTGTTTTTT	CASSSGTGRPVWEKLFF
-	TRBD2	TRBV28	TRBJ2-1	TGTGCCAGCAGTCGTGGATCGGGGGGTGAGCAGTTCTTC	CASSRGSGGEQFF
few	-	TRBV16	TRBJ2-3	TGTGCCAGCAGCCAAACCGCGACTAGCACAGATACGCAGTATTTT	CASSQTATSTDTQYF
-	-	TRBV2	TRBJ1-3	TGTGCCAGCAGTGAACGGGGGTCTGGAAACACCATATATTTT	CASSERGSGNTIYF
-	TRBD2	TRBV19	TRBJ2-7	TGTGCCAGTAGTATCAACGGGGCTAGCGGACAATACGAGCAGTACTTC	CASSINGASGQYEQYF
-	-	TRBV4-1	TRBJ1-3	TGCGCCAGCAGCCAGTCGGGTCACAACTCTGGAAACACCATATATTTT	CASSQSGHNSGNTIYF
-	-	TRBV6-1	TRBJ2-3	TGTGCCAGCAGTGAACACCGTTCTAGCGCCACAGATACGCAGTATTTT	CASSEHRSSATDTQYF
-	-	TRBV7-6	TRBJ1-1	TGTGCCAGCAGCTTAGTAGGCGGAGGTAACACTGAAGCTTTCTTT	CASSLVGGGNTEAFF
-	-	TRBV3-1/TRBV3-2	TRBJ1-5	TGTGCCAGCAGCCTAGGGGGGGCGGATCAGCCCCAGCATTTT	CASSLGGADQPQHF
-	TRBD2	TRBV4-3	TRBJ2-2	TGCGCCAGCCGGACTAGCGGGACGGACACCGGGGAGCTGTTTTTT	CASRTSGTDTGELFF
-	-	TRBV2	TRBJ1-2	TGTGCCAGCAGTGTTACAGGGTTTAACTATGGCTACACCTTC	CASSVTGFNYGYTF
-	-	TRBV10-1	TRBJ1-1	TGCGCCAGCAGCTGGGACCCGGGGGCTGAAGCTTTCTTT	CASSWDPGAEAFF
-	-	TRBV28	TRBJ1-2	TGTGCCAGCAGTTTTGTCGACATCAAATGGATCACCTTC	CASSFVDIKWITF
-	-	TRBV2	TRBJ2-1	TGTGCCAGCAGTGGCCAGGGTGGTAGCTCCTACAATGAGCAGTTCTTC	CASSGQGGSSYNEQFF
-	-	TRBV6-2/TRBV6-3	TRBJ1-5	TGTGCCAGCAGTTACTCGATTGAAAAACGGGGGGAATGGAATCAGCCCCAGCATTTT	CASSYSIEKRGEWNQPQHF
-	-	TRBV7-9	TRBJ2-6	TGTGCCAGCAGTCCGGACAGCCCTGGGGCCAACGTCCTGACTTTC	CASSPDSPGANVLTF
few	TRBD1	TRBV19	TRBJ1-2	TGTGCCAGTAGTACCGGACAGGGAAGGTTGGACTATGGCTACACCTTC	CASSTGQGRLDYGYTF
-	TRBD1	TRBV28	TRBJ1-2	TGTGCCAGCAGTTTATCCCAGGGACAGGAATTCTATGGCTACACCTTC	CASSLSQGQEFYGYTF
-	-	TRBV7-9	TRBJ1-3	TGTGCCAGCAGCTTAGGAGGGATCTCTGGAAACACCATATATTTT	CASSLGGISGNTIYF
-	-	TRBV30	TRBJ2-1	TGTGCCTGGGAGGGTCCCACCTCCAATGAGCAGTTCTTC	CAWEGPTSNEQFF
-	-	TRBV3-1/TRBV3-2	TRBJ2-7	TGTGCCAGCAGCCATGACACCTACGAGCAGTACTTC	CASSHDTYEQYF
once	TRBD1	TRBV10-1	TRBJ1-2	TGCGCCAGCAGGACAGGGAATGGCTACACCTTC	CASRTGNGYTF
-	-	TRBV20-1	TRBJ2-4	TGCAGTGCCACTACGTGGAACATTCAGTACTTC	CSATTWNIQYF
-	-	TRBV28	TRBJ1-4	TGTGCCAGCAGTTTAACAGGGAAGTACAATGAAAAACTGTTTTTT	CASSLTGKYNEKLFF
-	TRBD2	TRBV3-1/TRBV3-2	TRBJ2-7	TGTGCCAGCAGCCAAGTGGCCGGGACTAGCGGGGGAGCCTACGAGCAGTACTTC	CASSQVAGTSGGAYEQYF
-	TRBD2	TRBV7-8	TRBJ2-5	TGTGCCAGCAGCTTTCCGGGACTAAAGGGAGAGACCCAGTACTTC	CASSFPGLKGETQYF
-	TRBD1	TRBV7-9	TRBJ1-6	TGTGCCAGCAGCTTATCTATCAGGGGGTCAGGGGTTGATTCACCCCTCCACTTT	CASSLSIRGSGVDSPLHF
-	TRBD2	TRBV7-7	TRBJ2-1	TGTGCCAGCAGCCCGCATAGCGGGGGAGAATGGAATGAGCAGTTCTTC	CASSPHSGGEWNEQFF
once	-	TRBV24-1	TRBJ2-3	TGTGCCGTCGGACAGAGCGTCACAGATACGCAGTATTTT	CAVGQSVTDTQYF
-	-	TRBV5-1	TRBJ2-1	TGCGCCAGCAGCTTGGGGGCCGACTCCTACAATGAGCAGTTCTTC	CASSLGADSYNEQFF